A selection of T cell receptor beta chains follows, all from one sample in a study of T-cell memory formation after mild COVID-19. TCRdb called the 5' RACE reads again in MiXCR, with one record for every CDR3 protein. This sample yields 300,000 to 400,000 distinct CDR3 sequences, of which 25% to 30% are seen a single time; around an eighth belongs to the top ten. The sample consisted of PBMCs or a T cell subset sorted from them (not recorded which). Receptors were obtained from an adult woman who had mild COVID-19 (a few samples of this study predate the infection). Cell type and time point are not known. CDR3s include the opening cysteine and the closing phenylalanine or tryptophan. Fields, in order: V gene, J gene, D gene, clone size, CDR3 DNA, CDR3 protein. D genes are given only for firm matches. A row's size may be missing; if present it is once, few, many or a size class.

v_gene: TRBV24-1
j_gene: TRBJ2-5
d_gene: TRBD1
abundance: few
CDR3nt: TGTGCCACCAGTGACCCGGGACAGGGCGGAGAGACCCAGTACTTC
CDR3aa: CATSDPGQGGETQYF

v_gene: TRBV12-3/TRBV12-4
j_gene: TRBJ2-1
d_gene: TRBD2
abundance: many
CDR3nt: TGTGCCAGCAGTTTCGGAGCGGGAGATTTTCACAATGAGCAGTTCTTC
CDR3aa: CASSFGAGDFHNEQFF

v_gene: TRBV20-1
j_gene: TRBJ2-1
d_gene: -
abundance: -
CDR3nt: TGCAGTGCCCCGGCGAGGGAGTCCTACAATGAGCAGTTCTTC
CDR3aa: CSAPARESYNEQFF

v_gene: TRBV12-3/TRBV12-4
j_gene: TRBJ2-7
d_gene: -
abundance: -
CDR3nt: TGTGCCAGCAGACAAAGTACTAGCGAGCAGTACTTC
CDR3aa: CASRQSTSEQYF

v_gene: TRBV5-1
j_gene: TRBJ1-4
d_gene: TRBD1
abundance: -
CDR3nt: TGCGCCAGCAGCTTGGCCGGGACAGGGGGAAAACTGTTTTTT
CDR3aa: CASSLAGTGGKLFF

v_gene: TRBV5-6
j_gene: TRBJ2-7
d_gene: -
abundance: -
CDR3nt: TGTGCCAGCAGCTTTAGGACATTCTCCTACGAGCAGTACTTC
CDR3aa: CASSFRTFSYEQYF

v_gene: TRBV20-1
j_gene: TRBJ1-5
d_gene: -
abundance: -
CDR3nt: TGCAGTGCTCCGGGTCGATATAGCAATCAGCCCCAGCATTTT
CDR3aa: CSAPGRYSNQPQHF

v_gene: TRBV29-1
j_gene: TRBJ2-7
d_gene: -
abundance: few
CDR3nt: TGCAGCGTCAGACAGGACTCCTACGAGCAGTACTTC
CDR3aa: CSVRQDSYEQYF

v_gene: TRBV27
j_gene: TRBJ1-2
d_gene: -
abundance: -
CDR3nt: TGTGCCAGCAGATTCGGGAGAGCTAACTATGGCTACACCTTC
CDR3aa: CASRFGRANYGYTF

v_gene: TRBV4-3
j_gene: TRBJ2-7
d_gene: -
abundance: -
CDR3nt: TGCGCCAGCAGCCAAGATTTAGCTTCCTACGAGCAGTACTTC
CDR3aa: CASSQDLASYEQYF

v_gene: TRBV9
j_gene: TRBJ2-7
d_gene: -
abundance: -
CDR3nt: TGTGCCAGCAGCGTGGAGCCGGGATTCTCCTCCTACGAGCAGTACTTC
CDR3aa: CASSVEPGFSSYEQYF

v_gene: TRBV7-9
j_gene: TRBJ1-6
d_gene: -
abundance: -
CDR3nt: TGTGCCAGCAGCCCGCCAGTTTCACCCCTCCACTTT
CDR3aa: CASSPPVSPLHF

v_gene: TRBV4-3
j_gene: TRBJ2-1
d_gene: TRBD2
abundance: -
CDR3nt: TGCGCCAGCAGCCAAGCGCTAGCGGGAGGGTACAATGAGCAGTTCTTC
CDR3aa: CASSQALAGGYNEQFF

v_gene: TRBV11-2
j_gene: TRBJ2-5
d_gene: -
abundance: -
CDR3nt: TGTGCCAGCAGCTTTTCTGTGGGCAGTCCGGGGGAGACCCAGTACTTC
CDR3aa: CASSFSVGSPGETQYF

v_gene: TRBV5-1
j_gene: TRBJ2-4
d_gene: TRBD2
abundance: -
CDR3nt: TGCGCCAGCAGCCCGGGGACTAGCGGGGGGGAGACCAAAAACATTCAGTACTTC
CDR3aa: CASSPGTSGGETKNIQYF

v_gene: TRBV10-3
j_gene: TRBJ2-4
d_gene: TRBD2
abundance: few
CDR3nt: TGTGCCATCAGTGAATCGGCGGGAGCGTCCAAAAACATTCAGTACTTC
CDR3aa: CAISESAGASKNIQYF

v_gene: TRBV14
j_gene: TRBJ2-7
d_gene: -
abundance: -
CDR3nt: TGTGCCAGCAGCCAACGGGACCCGCCCTACGAGCAGTACTTC
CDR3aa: CASSQRDPPYEQYF

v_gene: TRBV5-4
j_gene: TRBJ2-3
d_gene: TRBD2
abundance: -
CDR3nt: TGTGCCAGCAGCTTGACGCTAGCGGGGCCCGATACGCAGTATTTT
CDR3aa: CASSLTLAGPDTQYF

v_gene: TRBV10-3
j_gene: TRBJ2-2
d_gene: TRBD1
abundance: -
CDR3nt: TGTGCCATCAGTCCGACAGGGGGAACCGGGGAGCTGTTTTTT
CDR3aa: CAISPTGGTGELFF

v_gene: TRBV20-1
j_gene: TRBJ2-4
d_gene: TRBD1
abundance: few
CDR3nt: TGCAGTGCTAGGAGCGGGACAGGGGGGATTTACATTCAGTACTTC
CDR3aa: CSARSGTGGIYIQYF

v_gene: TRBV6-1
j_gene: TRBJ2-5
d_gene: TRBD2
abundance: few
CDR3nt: TGTGCCAGCAGTATCTATCCGGGGACTAGCGGGAGGGCCAGGGAGACCCAGTACTTC
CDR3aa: CASSIYPGTSGRARETQYF

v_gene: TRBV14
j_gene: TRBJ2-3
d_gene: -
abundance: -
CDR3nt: TGTGCCAGCAGCGATTACGAGAAAGGGGGGGGAGATACGCAGTATTTT
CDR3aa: CASSDYEKGGGDTQYF

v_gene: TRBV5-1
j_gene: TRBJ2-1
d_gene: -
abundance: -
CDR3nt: TGCGCCAGCAGCTTGGAGGGCCGGAGCTCCTACAATGAGCAGTTCTTC
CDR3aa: CASSLEGRSSYNEQFF

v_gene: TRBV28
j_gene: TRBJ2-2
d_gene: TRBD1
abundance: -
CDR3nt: TGTGCCAGCAGTTTAGTCAGGGGGTTCACCGGGGAGCTGTTTTTT
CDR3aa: CASSLVRGFTGELFF

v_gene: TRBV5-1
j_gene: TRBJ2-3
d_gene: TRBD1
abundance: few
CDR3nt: TGCGCCAGCAGCTTGGGTTTCGGGACAGTGGGCACAGATACGCAGTATTTT
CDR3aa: CASSLGFGTVGTDTQYF

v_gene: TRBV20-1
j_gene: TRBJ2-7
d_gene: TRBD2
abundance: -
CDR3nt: TGCAGTGCTCCCGGGACTAGCGGGAAGTACGAGCAGTACTTC
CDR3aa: CSAPGTSGKYEQYF

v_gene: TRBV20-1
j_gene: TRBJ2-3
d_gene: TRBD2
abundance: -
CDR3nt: TGCAGTGCTAGAGATCTACGGGGGGATGGGGATACGCAGTATTTT
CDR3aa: CSARDLRGDGDTQYF

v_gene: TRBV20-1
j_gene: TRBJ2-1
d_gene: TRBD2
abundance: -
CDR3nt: TGCAGTGCGATGACTAGCGGGAGTTCCGATGAGCAGTTCTTC
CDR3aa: CSAMTSGSSDEQFF

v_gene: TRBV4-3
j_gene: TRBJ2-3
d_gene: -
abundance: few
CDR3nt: TGCGCCAGCAGCCAAAGTAGCGCCACTAGCACAGATACGCAGTATTTT
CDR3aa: CASSQSSATSTDTQYF

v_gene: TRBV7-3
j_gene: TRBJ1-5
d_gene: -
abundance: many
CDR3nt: TGTGCCAGCAGCCTAACAGCAGTCGAGCCCCAGCATTTT
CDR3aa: CASSLTAVEPQHF

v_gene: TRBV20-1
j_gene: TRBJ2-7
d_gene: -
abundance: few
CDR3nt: TGCAGTGCTAGGAGTGGGATAGCCTACGAGCAGTACTTC
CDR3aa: CSARSGIAYEQYF

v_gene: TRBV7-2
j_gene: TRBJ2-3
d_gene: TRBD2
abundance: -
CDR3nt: TGTGCCAGCAGCTATAACGGGGGGTACACAGATACGCAGTATTTT
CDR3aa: CASSYNGGYTDTQYF

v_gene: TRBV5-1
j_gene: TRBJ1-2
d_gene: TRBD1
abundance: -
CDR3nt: TGCGCCAGCAGTATCGGGACAGGGTTAGACGACTATGGCTACACCTTC
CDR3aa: CASSIGTGLDDYGYTF

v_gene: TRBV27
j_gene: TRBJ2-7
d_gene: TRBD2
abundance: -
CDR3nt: TGTGCCAGCAGTACATCTAGCGGACCCTCCTACGAGCAGTACTTC
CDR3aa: CASSTSSGPSYEQYF

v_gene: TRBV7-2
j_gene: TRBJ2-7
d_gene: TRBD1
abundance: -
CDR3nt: TGTGCCAGCAGCTCATGGACAGGAAATACCTACGAGCAGTACTTC
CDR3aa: CASSSWTGNTYEQYF

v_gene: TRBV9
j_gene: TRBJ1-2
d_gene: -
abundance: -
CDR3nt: TGTGCCAGCAGCGTAGGAGGAGCGAACTATGGCTACACCTTC
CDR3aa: CASSVGGANYGYTF

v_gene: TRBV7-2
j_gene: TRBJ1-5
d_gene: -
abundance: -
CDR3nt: TGTGCCAGCAGCGCCCAGGGGAATCAGCCCCAGCATTTT
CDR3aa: CASSAQGNQPQHF

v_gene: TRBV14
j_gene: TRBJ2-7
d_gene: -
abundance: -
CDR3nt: TGTGCCAGCAGCCAAACTTTCGCTGCCTACGAGCAGTACTTC
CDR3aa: CASSQTFAAYEQYF

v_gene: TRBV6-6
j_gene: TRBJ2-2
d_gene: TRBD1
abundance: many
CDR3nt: TGTGCCAGCAGTCGACAGGGGAACACCGGGGAGCTGTTTTTT
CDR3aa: CASSRQGNTGELFF

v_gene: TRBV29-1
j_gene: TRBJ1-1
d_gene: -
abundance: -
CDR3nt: TGCAGCGTTCTGTCAGGGACGAACACTGAAGCTTTCTTT
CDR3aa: CSVLSGTNTEAFF

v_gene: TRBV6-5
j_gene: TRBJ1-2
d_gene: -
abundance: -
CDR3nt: TGTGCCAGCAGTTACTCGAGCTTGGTGGGGGCGCGTGGCTACACCTTC
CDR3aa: CASSYSSLVGARGYTF

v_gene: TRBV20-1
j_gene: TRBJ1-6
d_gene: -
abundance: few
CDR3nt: TGCAGTGCTAGGACAGGTGATTCACCCCTCCACTTT
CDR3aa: CSARTGDSPLHF

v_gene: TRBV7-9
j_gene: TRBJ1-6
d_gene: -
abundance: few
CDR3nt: TGTGCCAGCAGCTTCACAGGGTTTCGTAATTCACCCCTCCACTTT
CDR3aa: CASSFTGFRNSPLHF

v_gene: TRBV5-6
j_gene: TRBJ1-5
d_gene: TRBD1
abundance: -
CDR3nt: TGTGCCAGCAGCCAAGGGACAGGGCGGGAAACGCCCCAGCATTTT
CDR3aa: CASSQGTGRETPQHF

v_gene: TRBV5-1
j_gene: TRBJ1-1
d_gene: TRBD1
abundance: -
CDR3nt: TGCGCCAGCAGCTGGGGACAGGGATGGACTGAAGCTTTCTTT
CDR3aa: CASSWGQGWTEAFF

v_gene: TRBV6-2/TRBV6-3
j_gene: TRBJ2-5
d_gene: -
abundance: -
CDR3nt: TGTGCCAGCAGTCAGGGACGGATAGTCCAAGAGACCCAGTACTTC
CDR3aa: CASSQGRIVQETQYF

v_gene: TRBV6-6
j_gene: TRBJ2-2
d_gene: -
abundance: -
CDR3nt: TGTGCCAGCATGTTCCGACAGGGAGGGATCGGGGAGCTGTTTTTT
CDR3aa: CASMFRQGGIGELFF

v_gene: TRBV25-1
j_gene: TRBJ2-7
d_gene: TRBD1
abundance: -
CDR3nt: TGTGCCAGCAGTGTAACAGGGGGATGGAATGAGCAGTACTTC
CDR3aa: CASSVTGGWNEQYF